This T cell receptor (beta chain) was sequenced during a study of OX40 agonist ivuxolimab in advanced cancers. Study in general: Every 2 weeks, patients received ivuxolimab intravenously, dosed at 0.01 to 10 mg/kg. A male proportion of approximately 80% was recorded, with mean age around 60 years and range about 20 to 85.

General study points: Researchers did not determine the expanded peripheral T cells' antigen specificity. With doses of 0.1-3.0 mg/kg, partial responders showed among the lowest clonal expansion.

Generated by immunoSEQ multiplex PCR, the TCRdb table keeps only in-frame clones and is missing some. The sample shows 60,000 to 70,000 clones, approximately 86% of them seen only once. Details on this clone: Its cognate antigen is unknown.

The CDR3 length is 16 residues. Germline V gene data show CDR1 as LGHNT and CDR2 as FRNRAP. Trimming cost V 6 bases and J 1 base, with 18 bases left between them. The chain links TRBV12-5 to TRBJ1-1, with D perhaps TRBD1 (6 bases). The input for sequencing was CD4+ or CD8+ T cells sorted from blood, taken in a trial of the OX40 agonist ivuxolimab. The clonotype was recovered from an adult with an advanced solid tumor such as melanoma, head and neck, liver or kidney cancer. This CDR3 reads CASGTGQPGRNTEAFF. CDR3 bases: TGTGCTAGTGGGACTGGACAGCCAGGAAGGAACACTGAAGCTTTCTTT.